These 15 T cell receptor beta chains came from one sample sequenced in a study of response to subunit inactivated influenza vaccine. One entry per CDR3 protein results from TCRdb running MiXCR on the RT-PCR reads. In the table there are about 540,000 distinct CDR3 sequences, roughly 25% of which are singletons. These same records also appear under a second study, on T cells expressing NK-cell markers. That study reports: TCR beta libraries carry UMIs added by 5'RACE template switching.

Sequenced material: CD4+ T cells sorted from PBMCs, taken less than 13 days after vaccination. These receptors originate from a middle-aged man who received an inactivated influenza vaccine.

This clonotype has more than one count but fewer than ten. The CDR3 spells CSARIWNEQFF. DNA for the CDR3: TGCAGTGCTAGGATTTGGAATGAGCAGTTCTTC. The genes are TRBV20-1 and TRBJ2-1; D gene uncertain. The CDR3 is 11 amino acids. V was pared by 3 bases and J by 7 bases, with 7 bases between. CDR1 is DFQATT, CDR2 SNEGSKA, per germline (reference sequence).

A few counts support this clonotype. This sequence joins TRBV7-9 and TRBJ2-3; TRBD2 might be the D (5 bases). The CDR3 sequence is 13 residues long. Germline V gene data show CDR1 as SEHNR and CDR2 as FQNEAQ (reference sequence). Trimming removed 6 bases from V and 4 bases from J, with 11 bases in between. CDR3 DNA: TGTGCCAGCAGTGGCGGGCGCCCAGATACGCAGTATTTT. Translating gives CASSGGRPDTQYF.

The CDR3 coding sequence is TGCAGTGCCGACGGACTAGCGGGAGGGCGGGAGCAGTTCTTC. Translation: CSADGLAGGREQFF. The J gene is TRBJ2-1, the V gene TRBV20-1, with TRBD2 matching over 15 bases. J was trimmed by 10 bases and V by 6 bases; bases with no gene match: 7. The CDR3 consists of 14 residues. Germline-derived CDR1 and CDR2 are DFQATT and SNEGSKA (reference sequence).

V usage is TRBV28 and J usage is TRBJ1-1; no clear D. V gave up 5 bases and J gave up 4 bases, with 14 bases separating them. The CDR3 is 14 amino acids. Per the germline V gene, CDR1 is MDHEN and CDR2 is SYDVKM. In nucleotides, the CDR3 is TGTGCCAGCAGTCGGACGGATGGATCCACTGAAGCTTTCTTT. This codes for CASSRTDGSTEAFF.

This clonotype was counted between two and nine times. The rearrangement links TRBV12-3 or TRBV12-4 to TRBJ2-5; 7 bases agree with TRBD2. This CDR3 is 17 amino acids long. V gave up 2 bases and J gave up 5 bases; unmatched junction bases: 14. CDR3 in DNA: TGTGCCAGCAGTTTACGAGGAGTGTTGCGGGAGATGGAGACCCAGTACTTC. Residues: CASSLRGVLREMETQYF.

This clonotype came up a few times. This chain links TRBV9 with TRBJ2-2; weak D call: TRBD1 (6 bases). V was shortened by 2 bases and J by 2 bases, with 10 bases between the two germline ends. The CDR3 runs to 15 residues. Germline lookup yields CDR1 SGDLS and CDR2 YYNGEE. CDR3 coding DNA: TGTGCCAGCAGCGTCTCAGGGGACAACACCGGGGAGCTGTTTTTT. Translating it yields CASSVSGDNTGELFF. Full variable domain (missing parts from reference TRBV9 and TRBJ2-2): DSGVTQTPKHLITATGQRVTLRCSPRSGDLSVYWYQQSLDQGLQFLIQYYNGEERAKGNILERFSAQQFPDLHSELNLSSLELGDSALYFCASSVSGDNTGELFFGEGSRLTVL.

On this clonotype itself: Relative to the germline gene, one junction end is altered; a read error may explain this. The chain employs TRBV2 and TRBJ2-1; 7 bases agree with TRBD1. The CDR3 covers 12 residues. Germline CDR1 SNHLY, CDR2 FYNNEI. CDR3 in amino acids: CASSRETGRGVF. The DNA for the CDR3 is TGTGCCAGCAGCCGAGAGACAGGGCGTGGGGTCTTC.

This clonotype was seen more than once but under ten times. The gene calls are TRBV11-2 and TRBJ2-7; the match to TRBD2 covers 7 bases. CDR1 is SGHAT and CDR2 is FQNNGV in the germline V gene. V was pared by 3 bases and J by 0 bases, with 8 bases of the junction left unmatched. This CDR3 is 16 amino acids long. The CDR3 is CASSFVRGRLSYEQYF. The CDR3 DNA reads TGTGCCAGCAGCTTTGTCCGCGGGAGACTCTCCTACGAGCAGTACTTC.

This clonotype has ten or more counts. The DNA for the CDR3 is TGTGCCAGCAGCTTAGTGGGCGGGGCGAGCACAGATACGCAGTATTTT. The encoded protein is CASSLVGGASTDTQYF. The chain uses TRBV7-9 and TRBJ2-3; D possibly corresponds to TRBD2 (6 bases). This CDR3 contains 16 residues. The V gene lost 1 base and the J gene lost 0 bases, with 11 bases spanning the gap. Per the germline V gene, CDR1 is SEHNR and CDR2 is FQNEAQ (reference sequence).

The V gene is TRBV28, the J gene TRBJ1-1; D call uncertain. The CDR3 sequence is 12 residues long. V was trimmed by 1 base and J by 11 bases, leaving 11 bases between them. Germline CDR1 MDHEN, CDR2 SYDVKM. The DNA of the CDR3 is TGTGCCAGCAGTTTATCTGAAATGGAGGCTTTCTTT. This translates into CASSLSEMEAFF.

There are a few counts of this clonotype. The chain combines TRBV4-2 with TRBJ2-7; 7 nucleotides line up with TRBD2. V dropped 0 bases and J dropped 2; count of bases not matched to a gene: 7. The CDR3 has 16 amino acids. CDR1 and CDR2 (germline): LGHNA, YNFKEQ. As DNA, the CDR3 is TGTGCCAGCAGCCAAGATTGGAGCGGGAAGACCTACGAGCAGTACTTC. Amino acid sequence: CASSQDWSGKTYEQYF.

J is TRBJ2-1 and V is TRBV5-5; 13 nucleotides agree with TRBD2. J was trimmed by 2 bases and V by 0 bases; bases with no gene match: 2. This CDR3 is 17 amino acids long. Germline CDR1 reads SGHKS; CDR2 reads YYEKEE (reference sequence). The CDR3 is CASSLGLAGGAYNEQFF. CDR3 sequence (DNA): TGTGCCAGCAGCTTGGGACTAGCGGGAGGAGCCTACAATGAGCAGTTCTTC.

The V and J genes are TRBV4-3 and TRBJ2-3, with a weak D call TRBD2 (6 bases). V was clipped by 2 bases and J by 6 bases, with 12 bases between them. The CDR3 contains 14 residues. Per germline, CDR1 LGHNA and CDR2 YSLEER. The CDR3 nucleotides read TGCGCCAGCAGCCAAAATGGGGCGGGGGATACGCAGTATTTT. This translates into CASSQNGAGDTQYF.

This clonotype was picked up a small number of times. The chain has TRBV7-8 and TRBJ1-1, with D perhaps matching TRBD1 (5 bases). Germline V CDR1 and CDR2: SGHVS, FQNEAQ. The CDR3 length is 15 residues. The V gene lost 5 bases and the J gene lost 5 bases, with 18 bases spanning the gap. The CDR3 DNA sequence: TGTGCCAGCAGCCCGCCCGTCGTCCGGGGGACTGAAGCTTTCTTT. It is translated as CASSPPVVRGTEAFF.

CDR3 residues: CASSYPEYSVNSNQPQHF. The CDR3 nucleotides are TGTGCCAGCAGTTACCCGGAGTACAGTGTAAATAGCAATCAGCCCCAGCATTTT. V is TRBV6-2 or TRBV6-3 and J is TRBJ1-5; D unresolved. V was cut by 2 bases and J by 0 bases, with 17 bases left in between. The CDR3 is made up of 18 amino acids. Germline-derived CDR1 and CDR2 are MNHEY and SVGEGT.